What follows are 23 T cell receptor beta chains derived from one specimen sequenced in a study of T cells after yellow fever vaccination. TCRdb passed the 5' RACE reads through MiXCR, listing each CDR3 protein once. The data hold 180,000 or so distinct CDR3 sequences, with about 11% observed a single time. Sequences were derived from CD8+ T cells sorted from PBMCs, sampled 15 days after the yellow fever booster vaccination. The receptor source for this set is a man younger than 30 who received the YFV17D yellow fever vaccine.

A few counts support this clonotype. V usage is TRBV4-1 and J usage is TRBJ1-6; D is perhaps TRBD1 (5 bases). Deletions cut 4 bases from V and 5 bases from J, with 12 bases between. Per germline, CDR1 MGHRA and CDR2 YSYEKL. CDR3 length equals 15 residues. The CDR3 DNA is TGCGCCAGCAGCCTTCGAACGGGGGATAATTCACCCCTCCACTTT. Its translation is CASSLRTGDNSPLHF.

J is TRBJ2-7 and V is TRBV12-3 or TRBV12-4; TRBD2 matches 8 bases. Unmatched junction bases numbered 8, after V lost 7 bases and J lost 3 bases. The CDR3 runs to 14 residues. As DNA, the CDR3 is TGTGCCAGCAATGCGGGGGGTCCCAACTACGAGCAGTACTTC. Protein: CASNAGGPNYEQYF.

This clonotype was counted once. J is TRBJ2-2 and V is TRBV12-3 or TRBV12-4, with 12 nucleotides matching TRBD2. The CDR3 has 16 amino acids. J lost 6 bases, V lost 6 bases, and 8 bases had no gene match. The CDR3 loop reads CASSPLAGGPPGELFF. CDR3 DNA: TGTGCCAGCAGCCCTCTAGCGGGGGGGCCACCCGGGGAGCTGTTTTTT.

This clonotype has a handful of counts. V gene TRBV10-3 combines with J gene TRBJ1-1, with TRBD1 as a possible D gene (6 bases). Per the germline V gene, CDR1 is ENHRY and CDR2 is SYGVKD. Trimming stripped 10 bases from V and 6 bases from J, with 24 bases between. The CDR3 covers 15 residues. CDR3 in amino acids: CATKEGDGGTAEAFF. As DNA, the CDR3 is TGTGCCACTAAAGAGGGGGACGGGGGAACCGCTGAAGCTTTCTTT.

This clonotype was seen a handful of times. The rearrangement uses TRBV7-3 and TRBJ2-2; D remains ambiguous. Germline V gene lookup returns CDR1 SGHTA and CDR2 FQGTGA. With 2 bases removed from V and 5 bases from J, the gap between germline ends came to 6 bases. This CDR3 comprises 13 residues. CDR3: CASSLYPTGELFF. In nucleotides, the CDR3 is TGTGCCAGCAGCTTATACCCAACCGGGGAGCTGTTTTTT.

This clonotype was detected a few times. The CDR3 protein is CASSEIRGLETQYF. The CDR3 DNA is TGTGCCAGCAGCGAGATTCGGGGGCTAGAGACCCAGTACTTC. The rearrangement links TRBV7-2 to TRBJ2-5; D assignment may be TRBD1 or TRBD2 (6 bases each). Germline-derived CDR1 and CDR2 are SGHTA and FQGNSA. The CDR3 runs 14 residues. Trimming left V 5 bases short and J 4 bases short, with 14 bases between.

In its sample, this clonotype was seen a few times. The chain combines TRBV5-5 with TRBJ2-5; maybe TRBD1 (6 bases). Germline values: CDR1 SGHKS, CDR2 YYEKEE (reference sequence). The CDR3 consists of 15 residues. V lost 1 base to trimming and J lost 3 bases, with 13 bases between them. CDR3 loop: CASSLFYREKETQYF. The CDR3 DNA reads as TGTGCCAGCAGCTTGTTCTACAGGGAGAAAGAGACCCAGTACTTC.

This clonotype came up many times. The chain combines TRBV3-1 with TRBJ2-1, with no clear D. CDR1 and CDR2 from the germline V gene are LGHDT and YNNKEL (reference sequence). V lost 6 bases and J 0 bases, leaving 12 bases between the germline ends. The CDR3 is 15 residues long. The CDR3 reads CASSSARSSYNEQFF. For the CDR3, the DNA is TGTGCCAGCAGTTCCGCGCGTAGCTCCTACAATGAGCAGTTCTTC.

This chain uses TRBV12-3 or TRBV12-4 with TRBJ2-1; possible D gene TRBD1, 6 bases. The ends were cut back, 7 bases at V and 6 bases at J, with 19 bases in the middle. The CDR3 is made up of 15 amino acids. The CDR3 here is CASTTFGGLSNEQFF. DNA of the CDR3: TGTGCCAGCACCACATTTGGGGGCCTAAGCAATGAGCAGTTCTTC.

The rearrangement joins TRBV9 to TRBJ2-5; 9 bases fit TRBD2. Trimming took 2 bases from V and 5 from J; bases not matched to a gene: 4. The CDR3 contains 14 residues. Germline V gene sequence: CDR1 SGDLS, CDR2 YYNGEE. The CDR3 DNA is TGTGCCAGCAGCGTCCTAGCGGGGCGGGAGACCCAGTACTTC. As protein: CASSVLAGRETQYF.

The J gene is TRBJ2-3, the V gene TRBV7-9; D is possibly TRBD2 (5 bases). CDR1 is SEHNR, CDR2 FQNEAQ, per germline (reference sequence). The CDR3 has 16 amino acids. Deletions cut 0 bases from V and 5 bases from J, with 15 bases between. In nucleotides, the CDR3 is TGTGCCAGCAGCTTAGCCCTAGCCCAAAGCGGAGATACGCAGTATTTT. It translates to CASSLALAQSGDTQYF.

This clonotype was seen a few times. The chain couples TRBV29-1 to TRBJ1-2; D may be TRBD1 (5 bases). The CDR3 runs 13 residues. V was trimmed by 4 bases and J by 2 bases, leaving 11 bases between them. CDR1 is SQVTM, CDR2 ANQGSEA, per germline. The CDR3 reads CSVGGGGNYGYTF. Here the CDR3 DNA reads TGCAGCGTTGGGGGCGGTGGGAACTATGGCTACACCTTC.

In DNA form, the CDR3 reads TGTGCCAGCAGTTTTTGGACTCCCTACGTGCAGTTCTTC. Protein: CASSFWTPYVQFF. This chain joins TRBV12-3 or TRBV12-4 and TRBJ2-7; tentative D call: TRBD2 (5 bases). The J call may not be correct, given that the DNA end is closer to TRBJ2-1. The length of the CDR3 is 13 residues.

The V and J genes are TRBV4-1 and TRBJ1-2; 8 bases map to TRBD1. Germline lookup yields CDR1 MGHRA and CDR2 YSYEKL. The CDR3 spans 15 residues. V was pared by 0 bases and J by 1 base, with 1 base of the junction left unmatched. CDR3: CASSQEQGVNYGYTF. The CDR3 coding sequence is TGCGCCAGCAGCCAAGAACAGGGGGTTAACTATGGCTACACCTTC.

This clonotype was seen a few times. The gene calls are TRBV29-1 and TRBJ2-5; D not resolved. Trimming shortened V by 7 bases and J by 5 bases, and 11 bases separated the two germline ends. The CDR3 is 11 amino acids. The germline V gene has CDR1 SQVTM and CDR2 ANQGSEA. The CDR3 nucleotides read TGCAGCGCCCCGGGTTATGAGACCCAGTACTTC. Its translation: CSAPGYETQYF.

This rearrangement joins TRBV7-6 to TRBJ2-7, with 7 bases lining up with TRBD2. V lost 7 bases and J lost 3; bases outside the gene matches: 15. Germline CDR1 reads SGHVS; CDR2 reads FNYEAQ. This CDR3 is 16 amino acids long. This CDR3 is CASTLGGGRRGYEQYF. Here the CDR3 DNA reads TGTGCCAGCACCTTGGGGGGGGGAAGACGGGGCTACGAGCAGTACTTC.

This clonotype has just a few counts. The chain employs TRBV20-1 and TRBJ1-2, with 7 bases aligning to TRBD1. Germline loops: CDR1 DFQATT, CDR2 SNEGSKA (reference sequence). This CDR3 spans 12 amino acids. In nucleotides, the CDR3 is TGCAGCGCCAGGGGGACTAACTATGGCTACACCTTC. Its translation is CSARGTNYGYTF.

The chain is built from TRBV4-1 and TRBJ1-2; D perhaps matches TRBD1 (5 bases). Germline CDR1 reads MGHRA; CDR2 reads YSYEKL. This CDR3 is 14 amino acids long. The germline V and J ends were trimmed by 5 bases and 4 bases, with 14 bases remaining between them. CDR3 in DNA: TGCGCCAGCAGCGCCTTCCTCGGGACCTATGGCTACACCTTC. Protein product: CASSAFLGTYGYTF.

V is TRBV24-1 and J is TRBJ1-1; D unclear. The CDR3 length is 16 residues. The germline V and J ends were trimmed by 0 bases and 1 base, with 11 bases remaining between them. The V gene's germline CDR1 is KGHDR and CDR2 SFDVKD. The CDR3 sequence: CATSDLPYRWNTEAFF. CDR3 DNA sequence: TGTGCCACCAGTGATTTGCCATACAGATGGAACACTGAAGCTTTCTTT.

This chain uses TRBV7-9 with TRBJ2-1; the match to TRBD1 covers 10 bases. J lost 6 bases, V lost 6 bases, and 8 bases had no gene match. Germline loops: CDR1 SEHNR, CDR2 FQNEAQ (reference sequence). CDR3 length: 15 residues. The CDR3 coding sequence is TGTGCCAGCAGGCGACCGGGACAGGGGCGCAATGAGCAGTTCTTC. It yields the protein CASRRPGQGRNEQFF.

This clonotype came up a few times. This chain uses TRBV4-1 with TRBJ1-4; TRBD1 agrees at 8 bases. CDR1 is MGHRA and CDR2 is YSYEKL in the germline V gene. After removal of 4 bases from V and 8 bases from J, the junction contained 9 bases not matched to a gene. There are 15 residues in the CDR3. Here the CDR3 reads CASSPGRGRREKLFF. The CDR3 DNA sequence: TGCGCCAGCAGCCCCGGCAGGGGGCGCAGGGAAAAACTGTTTTTT.

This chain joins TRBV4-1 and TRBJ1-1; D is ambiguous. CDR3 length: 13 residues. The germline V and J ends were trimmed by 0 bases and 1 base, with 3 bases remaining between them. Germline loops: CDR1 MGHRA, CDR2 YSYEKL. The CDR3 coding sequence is TGCGCCAGCAGCCAAGAGAGGAACACTGAAGCTTTCTTT. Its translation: CASSQERNTEAFF.

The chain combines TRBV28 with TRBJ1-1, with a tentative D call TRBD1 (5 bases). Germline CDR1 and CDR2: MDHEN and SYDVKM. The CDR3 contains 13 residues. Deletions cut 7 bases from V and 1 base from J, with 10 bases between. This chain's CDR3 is CASTAGRNTEAFF. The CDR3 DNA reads TGTGCCAGCACTGCGGGACGGAACACTGAAGCTTTCTTT.